This TCR beta chain was captured in a study of OX40 agonist ivuxolimab in advanced cancers. Study overall: Patients received ivuxolimab, an agonistic anti-OX40 (CD134) antibody. Dose-escalation patients had hepatocellular carcinoma, melanoma, renal cell or head and neck cancer.

This CDR3 contains 14 residues. Germline V lookup: CDR1 SGHRS, CDR2 YFSETQ. The ends were cut back, 4 bases at V and 2 bases at J, with 12 bases in the middle. Profiled with immunoSEQ multiplex PCR; TCRdb holds only in-frame clones, not every one. The data hold around 94,000 clones, with approximately 85% observed a single time. This sequence joins TRBV5-1 and TRBJ1-1; D is uncertain. The receptor was derived from an adult with an advanced solid tumor such as melanoma, head and neck, liver or kidney cancer. Here the sequenced sample was CD4+ or CD8+ T cells sorted from blood, taken in a trial of the OX40 agonist ivuxolimab. The CDR3 region has the DNA TGCGCCAGCAGCGCTCAGTCGGTTAACACTGAAGCTTTCTTT. The encoded protein is CASSAQSVNTEAFF.